This T cell receptor beta chain was sequenced in a study of early T cells in non-severe SARS-CoV-2 infection. Broader study findings: Lookups in VDJdb leaned toward anti-spike CD8 responses and missed private and CD4 specificities.

This clonotype was seen at least ten times. Its antigen is undetermined. In the library, individual cDNA molecules carried attached unique molecular identifiers. TCRdb itself ran the 5' RACE reads through MiXCR, one entry per CDR3 protein. The table includes some 70,000 distinct CDR3 sequences, roughly a tenth detected once. The receptor was isolated from an adult who was a healthcare worker with PCR-confirmed SARS-CoV-2 infection or an uninfected control (not recorded which). Sequenced material: whole blood.

CDR3 sequence reads: CASSLAGSYEQYF. The CDR3 nucleotides read TGTGCCAGCAGCTTAGCGGGGAGCTACGAGCAGTACTTC. The chain is built from TRBV7-2 and TRBJ2-7; D perhaps matches TRBD2 (5 bases). Trimming shortened V by 0 bases and J by 3 bases, and 6 bases separated the two germline ends. CDR1 is SGHTA and CDR2 is FQGNSA in the germline V gene. CDR3 length: 13 residues.